This entry lists 10 T cell receptor beta chains sequenced from one sample in a study of OX40 agonist ivuxolimab in advanced cancers. TCRdb's table, derived via immunoSEQ multiplex PCR, lists solely in-frame clones and lacks some. The table shows roughly 48,000 clones, with approximately 83% occurring only once. The source material was CD4+ or CD8+ T cells sorted from blood, sampled in a trial of the OX40 agonist ivuxolimab. The source of these receptors is an adult with an advanced solid tumor such as melanoma, head and neck, liver or kidney cancer.

This clone has more than one count but fewer than ten. This chain uses TRBV7-2 with TRBJ1-5; tentative D call: TRBD1 (6 bases). Trimming shortened V by 1 base and J by 3 bases, and 10 bases separated the two germline ends. The CDR3 has 15 amino acids. The germline gives CDR1 SGHTA, CDR2 FQGNSA. In nucleotides, the CDR3 is TGTGCCAGCAGCTTAGAAGGGGGAAACAATCAGCCCCAGCATTTT. Translating it yields CASSLEGGNNQPQHF.

This chain uses TRBV5-1 with TRBJ1-2; D not certain. Germline values: CDR1 SGHRS, CDR2 YFSETQ. V was pared by 4 bases and J by 8 bases, with 21 bases between. CDR3 length equals 15 residues. CDR3 in DNA: TGCGCCAGCAGCCCGTCTGAGGTACCCCGGCGGGGCTACACCTTC. Protein sequence: CASSPSEVPRRGYTF.

The chain joins TRBV18 to TRBJ1-2; tentatively, D is TRBD1 (6 bases). V lost 2 bases, J lost 5 bases, and 21 bases lay in between. The CDR3 totals 17 residues. Germline loops: CDR1 KGHSH, CDR2 LQKENI. The CDR3 protein is CASSPNKGQTELYGYTF. The CDR3, as DNA: TGTGCCAGCTCACCAAATAAAGGACAGACGGAACTATATGGCTACACCTTC.

The chain is built from TRBV7-6 and TRBJ2-1, with D possibly TRBD2 on 6 matching bases. The germline CDR1 and CDR2 sequences are SGHVS and FNYEAQ. The length of the CDR3 is 15 residues. Trimming left V 3 bases short and J 1 base short, with 10 bases between. This chain's CDR3 is CASSLTGGSYNEQFF. The DNA of the CDR3 is TGTGCCAGCAGCTTGACTGGGGGGTCCTACAATGAGCAGTTCTTC.

The CDR3 sequence is CAWSRQGSETQYF. In DNA form, the CDR3 reads TGTGCCTGGAGTCGACAGGGATCAGAGACCCAGTACTTC. The chain has TRBV30 and TRBJ2-5; 7 nucleotides match TRBD1. The CDR3 runs 13 residues. V gave up 2 bases and J gave up 4 bases; unmatched junction bases: 4. CDR1 and CDR2 from the germline V gene are GTSNPN and SVGIG (reference sequence).

The chain uses TRBV14 and TRBJ1-6, with 7 bases matching TRBD1. From germline, CDR1 is SGHDN and CDR2 FVKESK. V dropped 6 bases and J dropped 9; count of bases not matched to a gene: 14. The CDR3 loop spans 16 amino acids. The DNA for the CDR3 is TGTGCCAGCAGTCGAACCCAGGGGGGTACGGGTTCACCCCTCCACTTT. Translated: CASSRTQGGTGSPLHF.

The genes are TRBV6-4 and TRBJ1-3, with TRBD1 as a possible D gene (5 bases). The CDR3 spans 14 residues. The V and J ends lost 8 bases and 1 base respectively, with 12 bases between them. CDR1 is MRHNA, CDR2 SNTAGT, per germline. Here the CDR3 reads CASGGGLSGNTIYF. The DNA for the CDR3 is TGTGCCAGCGGGGGGGGTTTGTCTGGAAACACCATATATTTT.

This clone is termed medium-sized. The rearrangement joins TRBV11-2 to TRBJ1-2; the D gene is possibly TRBD1 (5 bases). The CDR3 is 13 amino acids. V lost 5 bases to trimming and J lost 2 bases, with 9 bases between them. Germline V gene lookup returns CDR1 SGHAT and CDR2 FQNNGV. CDR3 loop: CASSKQENYGYTF. CDR3 in DNA: TGTGCCAGCAGCAAACAGGAGAACTATGGCTACACCTTC.

This clone was detected only a few times. The rearrangement joins TRBV2 to TRBJ1-5; D call uncertain. The germline V gene has CDR1 SNHLY and CDR2 FYNNEI. The CDR3 is 13 amino acids. V was trimmed by 7 bases and J by 0 bases, leaving 7 bases between them. The CDR3 region is CASTENSNQPQHF. For the CDR3, the DNA is TGTGCCAGCACCGAGAATAGCAATCAGCCCCAGCATTTT.

The chain links TRBV19 to TRBJ1-2; D not certain. CDR1 LNHDA and CDR2 SQIVND come from the germline V gene (reference sequence). Trimming shortened V by 4 bases and J by 2 bases, and 8 bases separated the two germline ends. The CDR3 has 13 residues. The CDR3 coding sequence is TGTGCCAGTAGTAGGACGGAAAACTATGGCTACACCTTC. Its protein is CASSRTENYGYTF. The entire variable domain, with the rest obtained from reference TRBV19 and TRBJ1-2, is as follows: DGGITQSPKYLFRKEGQNVTLSCEQNLNHDAMYWYRQDPGQGLRLIYYSQIVNDFQKGDIAEGYSVSREKKESFPLTVTSAQKNPTAFYLCASSRTENYGYTFGSGTRLTVV.